The rows below give T cell receptor beta chains drawn from one sample of a study of blood T cell repertoires in COVID-19. Generated by immunoSEQ multiplex PCR, the TCRdb table keeps only in-frame clones and is missing some. The sample records nearly 45,000 clones, about 85% being singletons. The material sequenced was peripheral blood. All receptors derive from a woman aged 80 or older in a cohort sampled during active or convalescent COVID-19. CDR3s include the opening cysteine and the closing phenylalanine or tryptophan. A D gene is named only where the DNA matches it firmly. Size tells how often a clone was seen (once, few, many) or the class of an expanded clone, and some rows leave it out.

-	TRBV5-1	TRBJ1-4	-	CASKQTGTTNEKLFF	TGCGCCAGCAAACAAACAGGGACAACTAATGAAAAACTGTTTTTT
-	TRBV5-1	TRBJ2-3	-	CASSAQAHTDTQYF	TGCGCCAGCAGCGCACAGGCCCACACAGATACGCAGTATTTT
-	TRBV6-8	TRBJ1-2	TRBD1	CASSPPGQGPTNYGYTF	TGTGCCAGCAGCCCTCCGGGACAGGGGCCAACTAACTATGGCTACACCTTC
-	TRBV4-1	TRBJ2-7	-	CASSQGRTADYEQYF	TGCGCCAGCAGCCAAGGTAGGACAGCAGACTACGAGCAGTACTTC
-	TRBV5-1	TRBJ2-2	-	CASSLEGRGTGELFF	TGCGCCAGCAGCTTGGAGGGGCGAGGCACCGGGGAGCTGTTTTTT
few	TRBV2	TRBJ1-6	-	CASSEYPVGSPLHF	TGTGCCAGCAGTGAATATCCCGTCGGGTCACCCCTCCACTTT
-	TRBV5-8	TRBJ1-1	TRBD1	CASTLLGQGRTEAFF	TGTGCCAGCACCCTCTTGGGACAGGGGAGGACTGAAGCTTTCTTT
-	TRBV3-1/TRBV3-2	TRBJ2-7	TRBD1	CASSPWTGSRYEQYF	TGTGCCAGCAGCCCCTGGACAGGTTCTCGCTACGAGCAGTACTTC
-	TRBV3-1/TRBV3-2	TRBJ2-7	-	CASSLGAAAYEQYF	TGTGCCAGCAGCCTAGGGGCCGCGGCCTACGAGCAGTACTTC
-	TRBV9	TRBJ2-7	TRBD1	CASSVGGTGSYEQYF	TGTGCCAGCAGCGTAGGCGGGACAGGGTCCTACGAGCAGTACTTC
-	TRBV6-5	TRBJ2-7	TRBD1	CASRTTYDRAYEQYF	TGTGCCAGCAGGACGACCTACGACAGGGCCTACGAGCAGTACTTC
-	TRBV30	TRBJ2-5	-	CAWSIIQETQYF	TGTGCCTGGAGTATCATTCAGGAGACCCAGTACTTC
-	TRBV7-8	TRBJ1-3	TRBD1	CASSSDRVGNTIYF	TGTGCCAGCAGCTCTGACAGGGTTGGAAACACCATATATTTT
-	TRBV7-2	TRBJ1-2	-	CASSPLGGTANYGYTF	TGTGCCAGCAGCCCCTTGGGGGGGACCGCTAACTATGGCTACACCTTC
-	TRBV6-1	TRBJ1-3	TRBD1	CASSGSDRLISGNTIYF	TGTGCCAGCAGTGGGTCGGACAGGCTTATCTCTGGAAACACCATATATTTT
-	TRBV27	TRBJ2-6	-	CASSSKSGQRTNVLTF	TGTGCCAGCAGTTCGAAATCGGGACAAAGAACGAACGTCCTGACTTTC
-	TRBV5-1	TRBJ1-4	TRBD1	CASSLGTGGKLFF	TGCGCCAGCAGCTTGGGGACAGGGGGGAAACTGTTTTTT
-	TRBV4-3	TRBJ2-2	TRBD2	CASSQAPGGTTGELFF	TGCGCCAGCAGCCAAGCCCCGGGGGGGACTACCGGGGAGCTGTTTTTT
-	TRBV4-3	TRBJ1-2	TRBD1	CASSPQTGAGYGYTF	TGCGCCAGCAGCCCCCAGACAGGGGCTGGCTATGGCTACACCTTC
-	TRBV7-8	TRBJ1-2	-	CASSLGRDGYTF	TGTGCCAGCAGCTTAGGCCGCGATGGCTACACCTTC
-	TRBV11-2	TRBJ2-1	TRBD1	CASSSTGTGNNEQFF	TGTGCCAGCAGCTCGACCGGGACAGGGAACAATGAGCAGTTCTTC
-	TRBV11-1	TRBJ2-5	-	CASTLPDRSETQYF	TGTGCCAGCACCCTTCCCGACAGGTCGGAGACCCAGTACTTC
-	TRBV27	TRBJ2-7	-	CASSLSRGYEQYF	TGTGCCAGCAGTTTATCCCGGGGGTACGAGCAGTACTTC
-	TRBV5-6	TRBJ2-7	-	CASSLDNEQYF	TGTGCCAGCAGCTTGGACAACGAGCAGTACTTC
-	TRBV6-1	TRBJ1-5	-	CASSEALRGLGNQPQHF	TGTGCCAGCAGTGAAGCGCTTCGGGGTTTGGGCAATCAGCCCCAGCATTTT
-	TRBV27	TRBJ2-3	-	CASSFGILGTDTQYF	TGTGCCAGCAGTTTCGGGATTCTTGGCACAGATACGCAGTATTTT
-	TRBV25-1	TRBJ2-7	TRBD1	CASSEDRGSYEQYF	TGTGCCAGCAGTGAGGACAGGGGCTCCTACGAGCAGTACTTC
-	TRBV20-1	TRBJ2-7	TRBD2	CSASLAGDYEQYF	TGCAGTGCTAGTCTAGCGGGGGATTACGAGCAGTACTTC
-	TRBV7-2	TRBJ2-3	TRBD2	CASSLLRAGRFTDTQYF	TGTGCCAGCAGCTTATTAAGAGCGGGAAGATTCACAGATACGCAGTATTTT
-	TRBV5-1	TRBJ1-1	TRBD1	CASSPGTGNTEAFF	TGCGCCAGCAGCCCCGGGACAGGGAACACTGAAGCTTTCTTT
-	TRBV9	TRBJ1-1	-	CASSVVEGLNTEAFF	TGTGCCAGCAGCGTGGTGGAGGGATTGAACACTGAAGCTTTCTTT
-	TRBV19	TRBJ2-7	-	CASRRDNSYEQYF	TGTGCCAGTCGCCGGGACAACTCCTACGAGCAGTACTTC
-	TRBV7-2	TRBJ2-2	-	CASSPTLSGGELFF	TGTGCCAGCAGCCCTACCCTAAGTGGCGGGGAGCTGTTTTTT
-	TRBV30	TRBJ2-1	-	CAWSLGLSTGEQFF	TGTGCCTGGAGTTTGGGGCTATCCACGGGTGAGCAGTTCTTC
-	TRBV19	TRBJ2-1	-	CASSYPGLASNEQFF	TGTGCCAGTAGCTACCCGGGACTCGCTTCCAATGAGCAGTTCTTC
-	TRBV7-9	TRBJ2-3	-	CASSKSWENPDTQYF	TGTGCCAGCAGCAAATCATGGGAGAATCCAGATACGCAGTATTTT
-	TRBV5-5	TRBJ1-1	TRBD1	CASSAGQGIAEAFF	TGTGCCAGCAGCGCCGGACAGGGGATTGCTGAAGCTTTCTTT
-	TRBV30	TRBJ2-7	TRBD2	CAWGTGTSLGQYF	TGTGCCTGGGGGACCGGGACTAGCTTGGGGCAGTACTTC
-	TRBV27	TRBJ2-7	-	CASSLGQLGEQYF	TGTGCCAGCAGTTTAGGGCAGTTAGGCGAGCAGTACTTC
-	TRBV5-1	TRBJ1-4	-	CASSFSGINEKLFF	TGCGCCAGCAGCTTCTCGGGAATTAATGAAAAACTGTTTTTT
-	TRBV27	TRBJ1-1	-	CASRLRENTEAFF	TGTGCCAGCAGGCTCAGGGAGAACACTGAAGCTTTCTTT
-	TRBV9	TRBJ1-2	-	CASSAGHQNYGYTF	TGTGCCAGCAGCGCGGGACACCAGAACTATGGCTACACCTTC
once	TRBV10-3	TRBJ2-7	-	CAISEFGAGYEQYF	TGTGCCATCAGTGAGTTTGGGGCAGGCTACGAGCAGTACTTC
-	TRBV30	TRBJ2-6	-	CAWRRAGANVLTF	TGTGCCTGGAGAAGAGCTGGGGCCAACGTCCTGACTTTC
once	TRBV28	TRBJ1-5	TRBD1	CASRPDRAISNQPQHF	TGTGCCAGCAGGCCGGACAGGGCCATTAGCAATCAGCCCCAGCATTTT
-	TRBV3-1/TRBV3-2	TRBJ1-6	-	CASSPLGGRNNSPLHF	TGTGCCAGCAGCCCCTTAGGGGGACGGAATAATTCACCCCTCCACTTT
-	TRBV11-2	TRBJ2-3	-	CASSYRPGPYTDTQYF	TGTGCCAGCAGTTACCGCCCTGGGCCGTACACAGATACGCAGTATTTT
once	TRBV7-2	TRBJ1-2	TRBD1	CASSLGQGAYGYTF	TGTGCCAGCAGCTTAGGTCAGGGGGCCTATGGCTACACCTTC
-	TRBV9	TRBJ1-4	-	CASSGSRETERDEKLFF	TGTGCCAGCAGCGGTTCCCGGGAGACCGAGAGGGATGAAAAACTGTTTTTT
-	TRBV11-3	TRBJ1-1	TRBD1	CASSLRDRVDLAFF	TGTGCCAGCAGCCTAAGGGACAGGGTTGATTTGGCTTTCTTT
-	TRBV4-1	TRBJ1-6	-	CASSHDYYISSYNSPLHF	TGCGCCAGCAGTCATGACTATTATATTAGCTCCTATAATTCACCCCTCCACTTT
-	TRBV7-2	TRBJ2-2	TRBD1	CASSLAGTGGTGELFF	TGTGCCAGCAGCTTAGCCGGGACAGGGGGCACCGGGGAGCTGTTTTTT
few	TRBV3-1/TRBV3-2	TRBJ2-4	TRBD2	CASSQGGPTSGKNIQYF	TGTGCCAGCAGCCAAGGTGGGCCGACTAGCGGAAAAAACATTCAGTACTTC
-	TRBV5-1	TRBJ2-3	-	CASTGTFTDTQYF	TGCGCCAGTACCGGGACTTTCACAGATACGCAGTATTTT